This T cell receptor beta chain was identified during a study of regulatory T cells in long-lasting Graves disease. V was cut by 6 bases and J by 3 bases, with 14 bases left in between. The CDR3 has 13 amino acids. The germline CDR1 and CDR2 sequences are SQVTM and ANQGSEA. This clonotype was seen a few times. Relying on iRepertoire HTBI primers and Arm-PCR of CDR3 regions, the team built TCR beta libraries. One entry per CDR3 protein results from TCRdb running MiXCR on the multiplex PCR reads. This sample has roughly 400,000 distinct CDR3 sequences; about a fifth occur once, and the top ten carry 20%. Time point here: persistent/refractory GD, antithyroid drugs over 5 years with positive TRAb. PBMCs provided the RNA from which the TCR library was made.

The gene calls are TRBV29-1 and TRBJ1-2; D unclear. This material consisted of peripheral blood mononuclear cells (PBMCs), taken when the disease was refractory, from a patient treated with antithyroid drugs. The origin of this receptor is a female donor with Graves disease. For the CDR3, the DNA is TGCAGCGTCTCCGCGGGAGAGGACTATGGCTACACCTTC. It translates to CSVSAGEDYGYTF.